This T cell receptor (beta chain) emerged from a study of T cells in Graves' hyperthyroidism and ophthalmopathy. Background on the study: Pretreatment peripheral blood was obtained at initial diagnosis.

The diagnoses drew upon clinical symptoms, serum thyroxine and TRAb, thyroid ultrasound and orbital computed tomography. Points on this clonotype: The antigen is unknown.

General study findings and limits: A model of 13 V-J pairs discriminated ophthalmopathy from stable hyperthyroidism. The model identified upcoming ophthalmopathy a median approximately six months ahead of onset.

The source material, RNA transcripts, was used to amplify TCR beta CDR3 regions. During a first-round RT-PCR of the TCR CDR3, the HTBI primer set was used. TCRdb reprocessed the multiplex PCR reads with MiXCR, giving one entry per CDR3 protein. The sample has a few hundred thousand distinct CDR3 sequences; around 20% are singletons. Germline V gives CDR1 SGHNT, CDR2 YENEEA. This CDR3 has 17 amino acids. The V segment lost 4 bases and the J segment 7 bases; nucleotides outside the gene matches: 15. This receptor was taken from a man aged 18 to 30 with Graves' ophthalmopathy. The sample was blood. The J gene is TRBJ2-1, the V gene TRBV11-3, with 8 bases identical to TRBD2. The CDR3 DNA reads TGTGCCAGCAGCTCCCTGATCCCGGGGGGGGGACGGAATGAGCAGTTCTTC. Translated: CASSSLIPGGGRNEQFF.